The rows below give T cell receptor beta chains drawn from one sample of a study of control samples from healthy donors and cancer patients. Clones were read by immunoSEQ multiplex PCR, and TCRdb kept only the in-frame ones, dropping some. Its table records 150,000 to 200,000 clones. Sequenced input: blood. These TCRs come from a woman in her twenties or thirties in good health. Each CDR3 is given with its conserved first and last residue.

CDR3 length | V gene | CDR3 protein
15 | TRBV4-3 | CASSQETRSKNIQYF
13 | TRBV10-3 | CAISESYPEKLFF
13 | TRBV2 | CASSDAGNNEQFF
15 | TRBV7-9 | CASSLRQANTGELFF
15 | TRBV4-1 | CASSPGPSGANVLTF
13 | TRBV7-2 | CASSLSTGPGYTF
16 | TRBV7-9 | CASSLSIGGASDTQYF
13 | TRBV6-5 | CASSYSTGRPQHF
18 | TRBV4-1 | CASSLLPPGPHEYNEQFF
15 | TRBV6-5 | CASSYSGILNSPLHF
16 | TRBV10-3 | CAISSERQGLNTEAFF
14 | TRBV2 | CASSEGGWSQPQHF
15 | TRBV5-4 | CASSFPTYQGNGYTF
13 | TRBV5-1 | CASSFQVTDTQYF
15 | TRBV5-8 | CASSTYRVGNTEAFF
13 | TRBV16 | CASSQPSTDTQYF
12 | TRBV27 | CASSLVGYGYTF
14 | TRBV28 | CASSTGQGSYEQYF
20 | TRBV6-4 | CASSVESGARVEGENYGYTF
13 | TRBV28 | CASSLGGVTEAFF
15 | TRBV16 | CASSHRQGAADTQYF
13 | TRBV7-3 | CASSFGTLAGYTF
13 | TRBV29-1 | CSVVGGARSGYTF
18 | TRBV5-1 | CASSLEGRARIRNTEAFF
15 | TRBV5-1 | CASSLHSGIYNEQFF
17 | TRBV5-4 | CASSLASALSGANVLTF
13 | TRBV12-3/TRBV12-4 | CASSFLAGTEAFF
17 | TRBV27 | CASRWGEVSSLNYGYTF
14 | TRBV7-8 | CASSLDRGGNTIYF
16 | TRBV5-1 | CASSWGLAGETGEQYF
12 | TRBV11-2 | CASSLSEETQYF
16 | TRBV27 | CASSSIWTGRGEKLFF
12 | TRBV6-5 | CASSYGGEVAFF
13 | TRBV6-5 | CASSYSNGNTIYF
14 | TRBV4-1 | CASSQPGRNYGYTF
12 | TRBV4-2 | CASSQERYEQFF
13 | TRBV12-3/TRBV12-4 | CASSFSRRETQYF
12 | TRBV7-2 | CASSFSGFEQFF
12 | TRBV12-3/TRBV12-4 | CASSLKHSPLHF
14 | TRBV15 | CATSRGTGTDTQYF
15 | TRBV11-2 | CASTKGDMPNTEAFF
16 | TRBV5-1 | CASSLKGSRTHYGYTF
14 | TRBV5-5 | CASSPKTSGNTIYF
17 | TRBV6-1 | CASSEAAMGQGIYGYTF
12 | TRBV28 | CASSFIGSGQYF
20 | TRBV24-1 | CATSDLQIPIGTGTTDTQYF
17 | TRBV4-2 | CASSQDPGGLDTGELFF
14 | TRBV27 | CASSLWSGYNEQFF
12 | TRBV5-1 | CASSRAGNEQFF
15 | TRBV10-3 | CAIKPGGTSTDTQYF
15 | TRBV6-6 | CASSYSGQPNQPQHF
11 | TRBV28 | CASSSVEKLFF
13 | TRBV3-1/TRBV3-2 | CASGPHGSYEQYF
12 | TRBV19 | CASSLPRDGVTF
16 | TRBV29-1 | CSVDNRGGFSPDTQYF
15 | TRBV5-5 | CASSLLGTLLEPLHF
11 | TRBV18 | CASSRRTEAFF
15 | TRBV6-2/TRBV6-3 | CASSYSGPGGETQYF
13 | TRBV5-1 | CASSLVPPGELFF